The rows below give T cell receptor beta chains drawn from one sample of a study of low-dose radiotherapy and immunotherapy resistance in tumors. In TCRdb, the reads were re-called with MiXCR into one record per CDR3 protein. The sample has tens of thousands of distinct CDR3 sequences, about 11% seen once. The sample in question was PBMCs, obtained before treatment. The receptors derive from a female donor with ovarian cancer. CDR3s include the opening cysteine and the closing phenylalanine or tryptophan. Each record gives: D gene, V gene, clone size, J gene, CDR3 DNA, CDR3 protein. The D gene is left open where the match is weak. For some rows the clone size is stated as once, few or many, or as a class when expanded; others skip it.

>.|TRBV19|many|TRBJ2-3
TGTGCCAGTAGAAGGACTGATGGGGGCACAGATACGCAGTATTTT
CASRRTDGGTDTQYF
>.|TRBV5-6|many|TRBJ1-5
TGTGCCAGCAGCTTGGGTCAGGCGAATCAGCCCCAGCATTTT
CASSLGQANQPQHF
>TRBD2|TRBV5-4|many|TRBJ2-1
TGTGCCAGCAGCTTAGGGACTAGCGGAAACAATGAGCAGTTCTTC
CASSLGTSGNNEQFF
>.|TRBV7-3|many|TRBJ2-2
TGTGCCAGCAGCTTAAACTGGAACACCGGGGAGCTGTTTTTT
CASSLNWNTGELFF
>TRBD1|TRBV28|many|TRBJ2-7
TGTGCCAGCAGTTATGGGACAGTCTACGAGCAGTACTTC
CASSYGTVYEQYF
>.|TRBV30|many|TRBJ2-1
TGTGCCTGGAGTGTCGGTCAGGGCCATGAGCAGTTCTTC
CAWSVGQGHEQFF
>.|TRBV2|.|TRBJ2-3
TGTGCCAGCAGTGATGGTCCGGGTGATACGCAGTATTTT
CASSDGPGDTQYF
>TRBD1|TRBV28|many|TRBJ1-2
TGTGCCAGCAGTTTAGAGTCGGAGTCGGGACAGGGGGCTGGCTACACCTTC
CASSLESESGQGAGYTF
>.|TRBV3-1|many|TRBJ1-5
TGTGCCAGCAGCCAAGAGTCGCAGCCCCAGCATTTT
CASSQESQPQHF
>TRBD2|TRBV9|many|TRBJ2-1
TGTGCCAGCAGCGTAGCTGGAGCGGGAGTTGCCAATGAGCAGTTCTTC
CASSVAGAGVANEQFF
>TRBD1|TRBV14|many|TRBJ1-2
TGTGCCAGCAGCCAAGGACAGGGCAAATATGGCTACACCTTC
CASSQGQGKYGYTF
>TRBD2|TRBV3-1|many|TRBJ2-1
TGTGCCAGCAGCCAGGGCGGCGGGGGGGCCGTCTATGAGCAGTTCTTC
CASSQGGGGAVYEQFF
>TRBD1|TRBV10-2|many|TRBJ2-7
TGCGCCAGCAGCGGGACAGGGCAATACGAGCAGTACTTC
CASSGTGQYEQYF